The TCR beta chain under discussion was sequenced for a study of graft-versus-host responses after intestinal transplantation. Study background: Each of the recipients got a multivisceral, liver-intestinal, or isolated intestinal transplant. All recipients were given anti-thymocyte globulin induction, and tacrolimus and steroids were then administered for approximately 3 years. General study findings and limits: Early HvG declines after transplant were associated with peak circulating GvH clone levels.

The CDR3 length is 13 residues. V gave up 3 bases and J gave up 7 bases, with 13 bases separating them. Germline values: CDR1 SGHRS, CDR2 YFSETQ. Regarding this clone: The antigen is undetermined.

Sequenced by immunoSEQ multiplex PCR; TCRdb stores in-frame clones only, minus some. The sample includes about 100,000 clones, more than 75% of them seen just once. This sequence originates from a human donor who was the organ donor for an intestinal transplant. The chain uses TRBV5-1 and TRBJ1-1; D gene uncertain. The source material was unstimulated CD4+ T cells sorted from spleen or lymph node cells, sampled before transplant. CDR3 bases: TGCGCCAGCAGCTGGGTGACGGGCTTTGAAGCTTTCTTT. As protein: CASSWVTGFEAFF.